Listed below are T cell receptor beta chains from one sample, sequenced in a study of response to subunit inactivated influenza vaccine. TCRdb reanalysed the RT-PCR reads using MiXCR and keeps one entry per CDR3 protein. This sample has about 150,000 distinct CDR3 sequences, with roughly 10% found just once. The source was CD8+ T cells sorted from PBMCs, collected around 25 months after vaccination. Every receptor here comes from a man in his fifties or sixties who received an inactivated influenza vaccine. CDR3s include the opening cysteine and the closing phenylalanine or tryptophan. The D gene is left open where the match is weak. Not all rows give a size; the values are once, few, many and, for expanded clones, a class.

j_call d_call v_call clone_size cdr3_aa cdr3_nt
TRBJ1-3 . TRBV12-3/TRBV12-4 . CASSLGSSGKDTIYF TGTGCCAGCAGTTTGGGATCTTCAGGGAAGGACACCATATATTTT
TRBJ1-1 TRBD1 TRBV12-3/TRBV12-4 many CASHSPGQGRTEAFF TGTGCCAGCCACTCCCCGGGACAGGGAAGGACTGAAGCTTTCTTT
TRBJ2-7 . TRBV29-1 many CSVEGRSGHYEQYF TGCAGCGTTGAAGGGCGGTCAGGCCACTACGAGCAGTACTTC
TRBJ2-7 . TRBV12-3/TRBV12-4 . CASSFGQPDYEQYF TGTGCCAGCAGTTTCGGGCAGCCCGACTACGAGCAGTACTTC
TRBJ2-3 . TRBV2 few CASTSIEQGSTDTQYF TGTGCCAGCACTTCAATTGAACAGGGAAGCACAGATACGCAGTATTTT
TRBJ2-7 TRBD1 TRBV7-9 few CASSFLDRGYDEQYF TGTGCCAGCAGCTTCCTGGACAGGGGTTACGACGAGCAGTACTTC
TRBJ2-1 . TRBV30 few CAWIPSLQGGEQFF TGTGCCTGGATACCTTCCCTACAGGGTGGTGAGCAGTTCTTC
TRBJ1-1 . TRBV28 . CASSLFGENTEAFF TGTGCCAGCAGTTTATTTGGGGAGAACACTGAAGCTTTCTTT
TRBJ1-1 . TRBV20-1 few CSAKVGAFF TGCAGTGCGAAGGTCGGAGCTTTCTTT
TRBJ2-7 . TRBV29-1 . CSVDITPYEQYF TGCAGCGTTGATATCACGCCCTACGAGCAGTACTTC
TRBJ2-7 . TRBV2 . CASSETRGGGYEQYF TGTGCCAGCAGTGAAACTAGGGGTGGGGGATACGAGCAGTACTTC
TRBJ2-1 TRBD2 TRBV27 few CASSPLLAGAYNEQFF TGTGCCAGCAGTCCCCTGCTAGCGGGAGCCTACAATGAGCAGTTCTTC
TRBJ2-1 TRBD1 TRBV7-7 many CASSSGQGSANEQFF TGTGCTAGCAGCTCGGGACAGGGATCCGCCAATGAGCAGTTCTTC
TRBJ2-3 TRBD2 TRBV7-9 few CASSPAPGLAVTDTQYF TGTGCCAGCAGCCCCGCCCCCGGACTAGCGGTCACAGATACGCAGTATTTT
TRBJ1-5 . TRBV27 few CASSFIPSVGHSNQPQHF TGTGCCAGCAGTTTTATCCCCTCTGTTGGGCATAGCAATCAGCCCCAGCATTTT
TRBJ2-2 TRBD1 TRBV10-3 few CAITQGTVSNTGELFF TGTGCCATCACACAAGGGACAGTCTCGAACACCGGGGAGCTGTTTTTT
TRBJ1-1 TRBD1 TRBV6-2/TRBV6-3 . CASSYSTGSGTEAFF TGTGCCAGCAGTTACTCGACAGGGTCGGGCACTGAAGCTTTCTTT
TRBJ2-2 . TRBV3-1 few CASSQAGGYTGELFF TGTGCCAGCAGCCAAGCCGGCGGATACACCGGGGAGCTGTTTTTT
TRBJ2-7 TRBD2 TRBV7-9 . CASSQSAGDYEQYF TGTGCCAGCAGCCAATCAGCGGGAGACTACGAGCAGTACTTC
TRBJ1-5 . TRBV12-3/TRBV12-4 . CASSGGQSYQPQHF TGTGCCAGCAGTGGCGGACAAAGCTACCAGCCCCAGCATTTT
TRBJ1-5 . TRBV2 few CASSSITGNQPQHF TGTGCCAGCAGTTCGATCACTGGGAATCAGCCCCAGCATTTT
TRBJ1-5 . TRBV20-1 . CSARDRTGTPNNQPQHF TGCAGTGCTAGAGATCGCACCGGGACACCCAACAATCAGCCCCAGCATTTT
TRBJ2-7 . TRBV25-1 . CASSDQAYEQYF TGTGCCAGCAGTGATCAGGCCTACGAGCAGTACTTC
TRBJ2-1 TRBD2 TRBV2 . CASCRGTSAYNEQFF TGTGCCAGCTGTCGGGGGACTAGCGCCTACAATGAGCAGTTCTTC
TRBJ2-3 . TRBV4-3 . CASSLADGSTDTQYF TGCGCCAGCAGCCTCGCGGACGGCAGCACAGATACGCAGTATTTT
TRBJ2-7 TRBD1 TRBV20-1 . CSARDGSTGGYEQYF TGCAGTGCTAGAGATGGGTCAACAGGGGGCTACGAGCAGTACTTC
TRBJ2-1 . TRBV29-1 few CSVHFAAYNEQFF TGCAGCGTCCACTTTGCTGCCTACAATGAGCAGTTCTTC
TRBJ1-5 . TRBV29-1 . CSVGGGVTPQHF TGCAGCGTTGGGGGGGGCGTCACGCCCCAGCATTTT
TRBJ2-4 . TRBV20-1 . CSASPLGPQNIQYF TGCAGTGCTAGTCCCCTGGGACCGCAAAACATTCAGTACTTC
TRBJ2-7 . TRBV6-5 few CASSYSSGFYEQYF TGTGCCAGCAGTTACTCTAGCGGATTCTACGAGCAGTACTTC
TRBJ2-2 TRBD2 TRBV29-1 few CSAATGEGPGELFF TGCAGCGCCGCCACCGGGGAGGGCCCCGGGGAGCTGTTTTTT
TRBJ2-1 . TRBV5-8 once CASYQGRTSYEQFF TGTGCCAGCTATCAGGGGCGAACTTCATATGAGCAGTTCTTC
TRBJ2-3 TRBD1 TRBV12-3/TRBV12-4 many CASSLKTGGADTQYF TGTGCCAGCAGTTTAAAGACAGGGGGCGCAGATACGCAGTATTTT
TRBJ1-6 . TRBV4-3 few CASSQDRRRVNSPLHF TGCGCCAGCAGCCAAGATCGACGCAGGGTAAATTCACCCCTCCACTTT
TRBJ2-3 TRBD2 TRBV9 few CASSARTSDTDTQYF TGTGCCAGCAGCGCAAGGACTAGCGACACGGATACGCAGTATTTT
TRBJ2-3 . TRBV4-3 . CASSQDRIRSDRTDTQYF TGCGCCAGCAGCCAAGATCGAATACGTTCCGACCGCACAGATACGCAGTATTTT
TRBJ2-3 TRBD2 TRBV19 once CASSISGGAADTQYF TGTGCCAGTAGTATTTCCGGGGGGGCGGCAGATACGCAGTATTTT
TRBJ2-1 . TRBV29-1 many CSADSSYNEQFF TGCAGCGCTGACAGTTCCTACAATGAGCAGTTCTTC
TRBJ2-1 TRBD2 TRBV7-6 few CASSLVPSGNNEQFF TGTGCCAGCAGCTTAGTGCCTAGCGGGAACAATGAGCAGTTCTTC
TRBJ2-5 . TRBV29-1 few CSVGDNLLETQYF TGCAGCGTTGGGGACAATTTATTAGAGACCCAGTACTTC
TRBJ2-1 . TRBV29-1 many CSVEDEYEDEQFF TGCAGCGTTGAAGATGAGTACGAAGATGAGCAGTTCTTC